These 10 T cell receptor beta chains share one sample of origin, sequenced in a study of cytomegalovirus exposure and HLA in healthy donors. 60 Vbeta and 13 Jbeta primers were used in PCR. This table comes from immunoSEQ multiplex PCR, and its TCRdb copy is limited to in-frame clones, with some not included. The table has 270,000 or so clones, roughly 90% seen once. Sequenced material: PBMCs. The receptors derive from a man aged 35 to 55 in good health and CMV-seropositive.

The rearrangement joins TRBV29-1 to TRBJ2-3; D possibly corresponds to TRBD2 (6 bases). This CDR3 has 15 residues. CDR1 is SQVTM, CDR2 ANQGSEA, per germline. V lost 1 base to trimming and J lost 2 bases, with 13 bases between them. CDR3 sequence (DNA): TGCAGCGTTGAAGCCACCGGGACTTACACAGATACGCAGTATTTT. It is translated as CSVEATGTYTDTQYF.

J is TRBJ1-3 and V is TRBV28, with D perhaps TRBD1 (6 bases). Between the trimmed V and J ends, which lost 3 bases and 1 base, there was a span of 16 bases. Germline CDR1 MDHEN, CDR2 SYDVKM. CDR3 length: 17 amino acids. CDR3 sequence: CASSLWGPMESGNTIYF. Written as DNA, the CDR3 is TGTGCCAGCAGTTTGTGGGGGCCGATGGAATCTGGAAACACCATATATTTT.

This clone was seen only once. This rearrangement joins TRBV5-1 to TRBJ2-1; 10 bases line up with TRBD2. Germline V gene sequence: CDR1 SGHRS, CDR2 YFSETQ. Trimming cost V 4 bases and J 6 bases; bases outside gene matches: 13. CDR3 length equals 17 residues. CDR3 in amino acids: CASSPGALAGVGNEQFF. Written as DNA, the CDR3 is TGCGCCAGCAGCCCGGGGGCTCTAGCGGGAGTCGGCAATGAGCAGTTCTTC.

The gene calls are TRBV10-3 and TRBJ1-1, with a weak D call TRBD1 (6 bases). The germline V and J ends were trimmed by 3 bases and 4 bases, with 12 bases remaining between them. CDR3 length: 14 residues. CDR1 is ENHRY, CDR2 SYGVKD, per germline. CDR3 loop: CAISEPQGATEAFF. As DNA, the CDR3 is TGTGCCATCAGTGAACCACAGGGTGCCACTGAAGCTTTCTTT.

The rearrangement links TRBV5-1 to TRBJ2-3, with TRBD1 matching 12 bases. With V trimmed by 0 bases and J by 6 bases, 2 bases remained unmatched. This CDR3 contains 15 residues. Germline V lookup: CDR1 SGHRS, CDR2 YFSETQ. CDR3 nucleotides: TGCGCCAGCAGCTTGGGGGACAGGGGGCCGGATACGCAGTATTTT. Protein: CASSLGDRGPDTQYF.

CDR3 in DNA: TGTGCCAGCAGCTTCCCTCAGGACAGGGGACAAGAGACCCAGTACTTC. Translating it yields CASSFPQDRGQETQYF. The chain employs TRBV7-3 and TRBJ2-5; 9 nucleotides align to TRBD1. The CDR3 consists of 16 residues. V lost 3 bases, J lost 2 bases, and 7 bases stayed unmatched. In germline, CDR1 is SGHTA, CDR2 FQGTGA.

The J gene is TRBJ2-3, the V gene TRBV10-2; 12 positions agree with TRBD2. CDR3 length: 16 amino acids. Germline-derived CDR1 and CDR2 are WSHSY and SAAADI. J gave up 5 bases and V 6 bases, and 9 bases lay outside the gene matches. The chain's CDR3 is CASRASGRARGDTQYF. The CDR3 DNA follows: TGCGCCAGCAGGGCTAGCGGGAGGGCCAGGGGAGATACGCAGTATTTT.

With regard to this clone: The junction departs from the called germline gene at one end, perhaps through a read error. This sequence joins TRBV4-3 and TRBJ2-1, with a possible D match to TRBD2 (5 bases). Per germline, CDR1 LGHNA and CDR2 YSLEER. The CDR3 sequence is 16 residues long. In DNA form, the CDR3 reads TGCGTCAGCAGCCAAGGAGGAAGGCAATCCTACAATGAGCAGTTCTTC. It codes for CVSSQGGRQSYNEQFF.

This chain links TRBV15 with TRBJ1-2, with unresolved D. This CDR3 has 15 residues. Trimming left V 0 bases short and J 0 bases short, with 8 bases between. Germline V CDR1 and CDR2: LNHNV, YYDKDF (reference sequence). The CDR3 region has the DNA TGTGCCACCAGCAGAGATCACGGAGCTAACTATGGCTACACCTTC. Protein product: CATSRDHGANYGYTF.

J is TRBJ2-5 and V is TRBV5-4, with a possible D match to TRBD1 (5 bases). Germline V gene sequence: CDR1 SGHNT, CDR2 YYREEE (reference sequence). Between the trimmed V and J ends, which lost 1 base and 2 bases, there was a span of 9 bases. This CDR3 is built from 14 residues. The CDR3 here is CASSLRQTQETQYF. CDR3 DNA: TGTGCCAGCAGCTTGCGACAGACTCAAGAGACCCAGTACTTC.